The 32 T cell receptor beta chains listed next were all sequenced from one sample in a study of blood T cell repertoires in COVID-19. Data came from immunoSEQ multiplex PCR; TCRdb stores just in-frame clones and leaves some out. This table holds some 54,000 clones, approximately 82% found once. The sequencing input was peripheral blood. Receptors originate from a man aged 65 to 79 with active COVID-19.

The chain uses TRBV5-1 and TRBJ1-5; no definite D call. Trimming took off 2 bases at V and 0 bases at J, with 15 bases between the two ends. The germline V gene has CDR1 SGHRS and CDR2 YFSETQ. This CDR3 contains 17 residues. CDR3 nucleotides: TGCGCCAGCAGCTTCGAGGTTAATCTTTATAGCAATCAGCCCCAGCATTTT. Translated: CASSFEVNLYSNQPQHF.

V usage is TRBV5-4 and J usage is TRBJ1-4; a possible D gene is TRBD1 (5 bases). This CDR3 has 15 amino acids. Trimming cost V 4 bases and J 6 bases, with 16 bases left between them. Germline CDR1 is SGHNT and CDR2 is YYREEE (reference sequence). This CDR3 reads CASSPTDGAYEKLFF. The DNA for the CDR3 is TGTGCCAGCAGCCCAACCGATGGGGCTTATGAAAAACTGTTTTTT.

This clone was observed a handful of times. The gene calls are TRBV4-1 and TRBJ2-3, with TRBD2 matching 12 bases. V shed 4 bases, J shed 11 bases, and the junction held 10 bases outside the gene matches. Germline CDR1 and CDR2: MGHRA and YSYEKL. CDR3 size: 15 residues. As DNA, the CDR3 is TGCGCCAGCAGCCTGATTAGGACTAGCGGGGAACGGCAGTATTTT. It codes for CASSLIRTSGERQYF.

The chain couples TRBV13 to TRBJ1-2; TRBD1 aligns across 9 bases. The CDR3 has 14 residues. V trimming: 5 bases; J trimming: 7 bases; junction bases outside the gene matches: 8. Germline CDR1 reads PRHDT; CDR2 reads FYEKMQ (reference sequence). CDR3 region: CASSRLGQGVGYTF. The CDR3 DNA follows: TGTGCCAGCAGCCGATTGGGACAGGGAGTTGGCTACACCTTC.

The chain links TRBV6-2 or TRBV6-3 to TRBJ2-1; 8 nucleotides match TRBD2. Germline V gives CDR1 MNHEY, CDR2 SVGEGT. The CDR3 spans 16 residues. V was pared by 2 bases and J by 5 bases, with 8 bases of the junction left unmatched. DNA for the CDR3: TGTGCCAGCAGTTACAGTTCGGGGGGGGTGCACAATGAGCAGTTCTTC. As protein: CASSYSSGGVHNEQFF.

The chain joins TRBV20-1 to TRBJ1-2; D gene uncertain. The V gene lost 3 bases and the J gene lost 3 bases, with 11 bases spanning the gap. Germline-derived CDR1 and CDR2 are DFQATT and SNEGSKA (reference sequence). This CDR3 spans 13 amino acids. CDR3 in DNA: TGCAGTGCTAGTGCCCACCAGGACTATGGCTACACCTTC. This gives the protein CSASAHQDYGYTF.

This clone has more than one count but fewer than ten. This chain links TRBV6-5 with TRBJ1-6; D uncertain. Germline assignment: CDR1 MNHEY and CDR2 SVGAGI. V gave up 2 bases and J gave up 7 bases, with 12 bases separating them. CDR3 length: 15 residues. The CDR3: CASSYKGRPNSPLHF. CDR3 DNA: TGTGCCAGCAGTTACAAAGGCAGGCCAAATTCACCCCTCCACTTT.

The V gene is TRBV6-5, the J gene TRBJ1-5; 9 bases align to TRBD1. Looked up from germline, CDR1 is MNHEY and CDR2 is SVGAGI. CDR3 length: 13 residues. With 5 bases clipped from V and 7 bases from J, the junction kept 3 bases outside the gene matches. CDR3 in amino acids: CASSQGQGQPQHF. CDR3 sequence (DNA): TGTGCCAGCAGTCAGGGACAGGGCCAGCCCCAGCATTTT.

The chain carries TRBV2 and TRBJ1-1; tentative D call: TRBD1 (5 bases). The CDR3 extends over 11 amino acids. Germline CDR1 and CDR2: SNHLY and FYNNEI. The ends were cut back, 7 bases at V and 6 bases at J, with 9 bases in the middle. The chain's CDR3 is CASMRTSEAFF. The CDR3 DNA sequence: TGTGCCAGCATGCGGACATCTGAAGCTTTCTTT.

The chain uses TRBV19 and TRBJ2-5; D might be TRBD2 (5 bases). Germline V lookup: CDR1 LNHDA, CDR2 SQIVND (reference sequence). Deletions cut 4 bases from V and 2 bases from J, with 20 bases between. This CDR3 has 17 amino acids. For the CDR3, the DNA is TGTGCCAGTAGTAAGTATGGGCGGGCACGAATACAAGAGACCCAGTACTTC. It is translated as CASSKYGRARIQETQYF. The whole variable domain, remainder taken from reference TRBV19 and TRBJ2-5, is DGGITQSPKYLFRKEGQNVTLSCEQNLNHDAMYWYRQDPGQGLRLIYYSQIVNDFQKGDIAEGYSVSREKKESFPLTVTSAQKNPTAFYLCASSKYGRARIQETQYFGPGTRLLVL.

This clone was recorded only once. This chain joins TRBV28 and TRBJ1-3; 7 positions match TRBD1. This CDR3 region has 13 residues. Germline V CDR1 and CDR2: MDHEN, SYDVKM. V gave up 2 bases and J gave up 8 bases; unmatched junction bases: 3. The CDR3 protein is CASSLKQGYTIYF. The CDR3 DNA is TGTGCCAGCAGTTTAAAACAGGGGTACACCATATATTTT.

This clone occurred once. The rearrangement links TRBV29-1 to TRBJ2-5, with 10 bases matching TRBD2. The germline CDR1 and CDR2 sequences are SQVTM and ANQGSEA. The CDR3 runs 15 residues. V shed 6 bases, J shed 5 bases, and the junction held 12 bases outside the gene matches. The CDR3 sequence is CSVALAGSPWETQYF. The CDR3 DNA is TGCAGCGTGGCACTAGCGGGGTCCCCTTGGGAGACCCAGTACTTC.

This clone was counted at least ten times. The chain couples TRBV5-4 to TRBJ2-7; 9 nucleotides align to TRBD2. The V and J ends lost 0 bases and 7 bases, in that order; junction bases with no gene match: 14. Germline V CDR1 and CDR2: SGHNT, YYREEE (reference sequence). This CDR3 has 17 residues. DNA of the CDR3: TGTGCCAGCAGCTTGGGCCCCGCGGGGGGGGGCCTGGTGGAGCAGTACTTC. Translated, it gives CASSLGPAGGGLVEQYF.

This clone has a handful of counts. The chain has TRBV3-1 (or the pseudogene TRBV3-2) and TRBJ1-1; D is ambiguous. Germline V gene lookup returns CDR1 LGHDT and CDR2 YNNKEL (reference sequence). V was clipped by 1 base and J by 4 bases, with 10 bases between them. The CDR3 loop spans 14 amino acids. The CDR3: CASSQGRRVTEAFF. CDR3 bases: TGTGCCAGCAGCCAAGGTCGGAGGGTCACTGAAGCTTTCTTT.

V and J are TRBV4-1 and TRBJ2-7, with D possibly matching TRBD1 (5 bases). CDR1 is MGHRA, CDR2 YSYEKL, per germline. Trimming cost V 1 base and J 3 bases, with 13 bases left between them. This CDR3 has 15 amino acids. The CDR3, as DNA: TGCGCCAGCAGCCAAGGTCTGCCAGGGCTCTACGAGCAGTACTTC. Its protein is CASSQGLPGLYEQYF.

The chain links TRBV4-1 to TRBJ1-3; perhaps TRBD1 as D (5 bases). The CDR3 is 14 amino acids. V was shortened by 4 bases and J by 0 bases, with 7 bases between the two germline ends. The V gene's germline CDR1 is MGHRA and CDR2 YSYEKL. The CDR3 DNA sequence: TGCGCCAGCAGCCCACAGGCCTCTGGAAACACCATATATTTT. This translates into CASSPQASGNTIYF.

The gene calls are TRBV7-2 and TRBJ2-5, with 10 bases fitting TRBD2. The length of the CDR3 is 14 residues. V dropped 5 bases and J dropped 3; count of bases not matched to a gene: 3. Germline lookup yields CDR1 SGHTA and CDR2 FQGNSA. The DNA for the CDR3 is TGTGCCAGCAGCAGAGCGGGGGGGAAAGAGACCCAGTACTTC. Its translation: CASSRAGGKETQYF. The full variable domain, with the rest looked up from reference TRBV7-2 and TRBJ2-5, is GAGVSQSPSNKVTEKGKDVELRCDPISGHTALYWYRQSLGQGLEFLIYFQGNSAPDKSGLPSDRFSAERTGGSVSTLTIQRTQQEDSAVYLCASSRAGGKETQYFGPGTRLLVL.

The V and J genes are TRBV2 and TRBJ2-1; TRBD2 aligns across 9 bases. The CDR3 is 15 residues long. Germline values: CDR1 SNHLY, CDR2 FYNNEI. The V and J ends lost 7 bases and 0 bases, in that order; junction bases with no gene match: 4. In DNA, the CDR3 is TGTGCCAGCAAAAGCGGGGGGAGCTCCTACAATGAGCAGTTCTTC. Translated: CASKSGGSSYNEQFF.

V and J are TRBV12-3 or TRBV12-4 and TRBJ2-3, with 9 bases that match TRBD1. This CDR3 contains 13 residues. J lost 5 bases, V lost 5 bases, and 2 bases had no gene match. CDR3 region: CASSTGGEDTQYF. The CDR3 DNA is TGTGCCAGCAGTACAGGGGGCGAAGATACGCAGTATTTT.

This clone was observed a single time. This chain links TRBV19 with TRBJ2-1; TRBD2 matches at 8 bases. The CDR3 is 16 residues long. CDR1 LNHDA and CDR2 SQIVND come from the germline V gene (reference sequence). Trimming cost V 4 bases and J 2 bases; bases outside gene matches: 7. The CDR3 loop is CASSKGLADTYNEQFF. In nucleotides, the CDR3 is TGTGCCAGTAGTAAAGGACTAGCAGATACCTACAATGAGCAGTTCTTC.

This clone was picked up one time. The rearrangement uses TRBV18 and TRBJ1-5; D is undetermined. With 3 bases removed from V and 7 bases from J, the gap between germline ends came to 16 bases. The CDR3 is made up of 15 amino acids. Per germline, CDR1 KGHSH and CDR2 LQKENI. The CDR3 loop reads CASSPRKAGRQPQHF. CDR3 coding DNA: TGTGCCAGCTCACCCCGGAAGGCGGGGAGGCAGCCCCAGCATTTT. The entire variable domain, with the rest obtained from reference TRBV18 and TRBJ1-5, is as follows: NAGVMQNPRHLVRRRGQEARLRCSPMKGHSHVYWYRQLPEEGLKFMVYLQKENIIDESGMPKERFSAEFPKEGPSILRIQQVVRGDSAAYFCASSPRKAGRQPQHFGDGTRLSIL.

The count of this clone is one. The V call is TRBV4-3, the J call TRBJ1-4, with D unresolved. Germline CDR1 LGHNA, CDR2 YSLEER. The CDR3 spans 14 residues. Trimming pared 0 bases from V and 3 bases from J, leaving 5 bases between. The CDR3 region has the DNA TGCGCCAGCAGCCAAGATCGTCCTAATGAAAAACTGTTTTTT. Residues: CASSQDRPNEKLFF.

The V call is TRBV7-6, the J call TRBJ2-1, with 8 bases matching TRBD2. Germline CDR1 is SGHVS and CDR2 is FNYEAQ. Trimming took 2 bases from V and 2 from J; bases not matched to a gene: 11. This CDR3 is built from 18 residues. The CDR3 bases are TGTGCCAGCAGCTTACAAGCGGGGGTCATAAGAGCCTACAATGAGCAGTTCTTC. It codes for CASSLQAGVIRAYNEQFF.

The genes are TRBV27 and TRBJ2-7, with D possibly TRBD1 on 5 matching bases. CDR3 length: 14 residues. CDR1 and CDR2 (germline): MNHEY, SMNVEV (reference sequence). Trimming took off 7 bases at V and 2 bases at J, with 15 bases between the two ends. CDR3 residues: CASKPSTGAYEQYF. For the CDR3, the DNA is TGTGCCAGCAAGCCCTCTACAGGTGCCTACGAGCAGTACTTC.

This sequence joins TRBV29-1 and TRBJ1-1; TRBD1 agrees at 8 bases. The CDR3 is 13 residues long. Trimming removed 7 bases from V and 6 bases from J; junction bases left unmatched: 10. Germline values: CDR1 SQVTM, CDR2 ANQGSEA. The chain's CDR3 is CSAGSQGGAEAFF. In nucleotides, the CDR3 is TGCAGCGCCGGGTCACAGGGGGGTGCTGAAGCTTTCTTT. Full variable domain (missing parts from reference TRBV29-1 and TRBJ1-1): SAVISQKPSRDICQRGTSLTIQCQVDSQVTMMFWYRQQPGQSLTLIATANQGSEATYESGFVIDKFPISRPNLTFSTLTVSNMSPEDSSIYLCSAGSQGGAEAFFGQGTRLTVV.

The chain is built from TRBV29-1 and TRBJ2-2, with 7 bases lining up with TRBD1. In germline, CDR1 is SQVTM, CDR2 ANQGSEA. With V trimmed by 3 bases and J by 4 bases, 2 bases remained unmatched. The CDR3 spans 13 residues. CDR3 in amino acids: CSVETGFTGELFF. For the CDR3, the DNA is TGCAGCGTTGAGACAGGGTTCACCGGGGAGCTGTTTTTT.

This rearrangement joins TRBV27 to TRBJ1-5; D call uncertain. Trimming removed 8 bases at V and 6 bases at J, with 23 bases between. CDR1 is MNHEY and CDR2 is SMNVEV in the germline V gene (reference sequence). This CDR3 is built from 16 residues. The CDR3 region is CASRSGNNLGFQPQHF. CDR3 bases: TGTGCCAGCCGTTCCGGGAATAATTTGGGTTTTCAGCCCCAGCATTTT.

V usage is TRBV7-9 and J usage is TRBJ2-7; 9 bases map to TRBD1. Germline V gene lookup returns CDR1 SEHNR and CDR2 FQNEAQ (reference sequence). V shed 1 base, J shed 1 base, and the junction held 5 bases outside the gene matches. This CDR3 has 16 residues. CDR3 residues: CASSLELGTGSYEQYF. The CDR3 DNA reads as TGTGCCAGCAGCTTAGAGCTCGGGACAGGGTCCTACGAGCAGTACTTC.

Details on this clone: Other DNA sequences in this sample translate to the same CDR3. The V and J genes are TRBV9 and TRBJ2-5, with TRBD1 identical over 7 bases. Germline V gene data show CDR1 as SGDLS and CDR2 as YYNGEE. This CDR3 spans 14 amino acids. With V trimmed by 1 base and J by 3 bases, 3 bases remained unmatched. The CDR3 DNA reads as TGTGCCAGCAGCGTAACGGGACAGAAAGAGACCCAGTACTTC. Its translation: CASSVTGQKETQYF.

This clone came up once. This chain connects TRBV5-1 to TRBJ1-1; tentative D call: TRBD1 (5 bases). The ends were cut back, 8 bases at V and 3 bases at J, with 14 bases in the middle. CDR1 is SGHRS, CDR2 YFSETQ, per germline. CDR3 length: 13 amino acids. The CDR3 loop reads CASGGGADTEAFF. CDR3 coding DNA: TGCGCCAGTGGGGGAGGGGCGGACACTGAAGCTTTCTTT. The full variable domain, rest sourced from reference TRBV5-1 and TRBJ1-1, is KAGVTQTPRYLIKTRGQQVTLSCSPISGHRSVSWYQQTPGQGLQFLFEYFSETQRNKGNFPGRFSGRQFSNSRSEMNVSTLELGDSALYLCASGGGADTEAFFGQGTRLTVV.

The rearrangement uses TRBV29-1 and TRBJ2-7; D is perhaps TRBD1 (6 bases). The CDR3 covers 14 residues. The germline V and J ends were trimmed by 8 bases and 5 bases, with 22 bases remaining between them. Germline V gene lookup returns CDR1 SQVTM and CDR2 ANQGSEA. The CDR3, as DNA: TGCAGCTACGGTGCCGCCACCAGGGGAAACGAGCAGTACTTC. Translation gives CSYGAATRGNEQYF.

V is TRBV5-4 and J is TRBJ2-7; a weak D match, TRBD2 (6 bases). V was trimmed by 4 bases and J by 6 bases, leaving 20 bases between them. Germline CDR1 and CDR2: SGHNT and YYREEE (reference sequence). This CDR3 is 15 amino acids long. CDR3 region: CASSRALTSSGEQYF. In DNA form, the CDR3 reads TGTGCCAGCAGCAGGGCTCTCACTAGCTCCGGCGAGCAGTACTTC.